The entry below describes one T cell receptor beta chain. Its antigen has not been determined. Base qualities are not recorded, but no much larger clone differs from it by a single base. This sample is part of a study of blood T cell repertoires in COVID-19 (dated by TCRdb to about 2020). With respect to the entire study: Samples from collaborators originated in the United States, Italy and Spain and spanned both the acute and convalescent phases of COVID-19. The material from the prospective study consisted of cDNA or gDNA derived from T cells, B-cell-depleted T cells, or PBMCs. Deeply sampled blood TCRbeta repertoires from subjects exposed to, actively infected with, or recovered from COVID-19 were included in the dataset. The repertoires were released in a freely available public database meant as a resource for research on the immune response to SARS-CoV-2. Samples came from the ongoing ImmuneRACE study (first 160 participants) plus 1,254 subjects from 6 global collaborators. The sample metadata nearly always contained a de-identified subject ID, COVID-19 status, age in years and sex. HLA class I and class II types, where available, came from metadata supplied by the sample provider rather than from assay-based typing.

TCRbeta CDR3 regions were amplified from genomic DNA by means of the immunoSEQ Assay, a bias-controlled multiplex PCR. As for how the authors treated the data: The number of nucleated cells in each sample was estimated by amplification of reference gene primers within the assay. Sequence reads were collapsed and filtered to measure the absolute abundance of every unique TCRbeta CDR3 rearrangement. For each sample, productive Simpson clonality was calculated by taking the square root of Simpson's diversity index across productive rearrangements. TCRdb carries this immuneACCESS record with in-frame sequences only. Its versions omit some clonotypes, under half of them owing to an unresolved V gene in the studies checked, with the rest unexplained. For V, J and clone size, that table is used; D and trimming come from the DNA. Counted in this sample were some 56,000 clones; roughly four fifths of them appeared once. About 9.9% of the sample lies in the top ten.

Via the germline V gene, CDR1 is KGHDR and CDR2 SFDVKD. The CDR3 goes from the cysteine to the phenylalanine over 13 residues. Only the CDR3 part of the read is kept: 39 bases, read in frame from the first base. Trimming takes 9 bases off V and 5 bases off J; junction bases not matched to a gene: 8. General conclusions and limits of the study: How much clinical and demographic metadata was included differed by source and by participant, and the metadata was provided uncurated.

In Seattle, one collaborating source enrolled patients while the infection was active and tracked those patients longitudinally over the course of disease. Whole blood was collected in K2EDTA tubes by collaborating institutions according to the institutions' own protocols. For TCRbeta analysis, collaborator samples were shipped as frozen whole blood, as isolated PBMCs, or as DNA extracted from either sample type. This receptor was identified in an older man with COVID-19, enrolled during active disease. Sequenced sample: peripheral blood. The chain uses TRBV24-1 and TRBJ2-5, with 7 bases matching TRBD2. CDR3 reads: CATGGDFRETQYF. The base sequence is TGTGCCACCGGGGGGGATTTTCGGGAGACCCAGTACTTC.